These 20 T cell receptor beta chains were all obtained from the same sample, sequenced in a study of blood T cell repertoires in COVID-19 (dated by TCRdb to about 2020). The method behind the library was the immunoSEQ multiplex PCR assay. What TCRdb holds here is the immuneACCESS table cut down to in-frame rearrangements. Part of the clones is not present; checked against another copy, under half of the missing clones reflect an unresolved V gene, and the others are unexplained. For this sample the table gives about 230,000 clones, of which nearly 90% were detected only once. Of the sample, 3% to 4% falls within the top ten clones. The sequenced sample consisted of PBMCs or T cells enriched from blood (not recorded which). All receptors come from a woman aged 30 to 39 with acute COVID-19.

The gene calls are TRBV7-3 and TRBJ2-1; D possibly corresponds to TRBD1 (6 bases). This CDR3 is 13 amino acids long. Trimming removed 5 bases from V and 6 bases from J, with 11 bases in between. CDR1 and CDR2 from the germline V gene are SGHTA and FQGTGA. In DNA, the CDR3 is TGTGCCAGCAGCGCGACAGGTACCAATGAGCAGTTCTTC. Residues: CASSATGTNEQFF.

The rearrangement uses TRBV12-3 or TRBV12-4 and TRBJ2-7; 7 bases are shared with TRBD1. The CDR3 has 13 amino acids. V lost 4 bases, J lost 5 bases, and 5 bases stayed unmatched. The CDR3 sequence is CASSSPDRDEQYF. CDR3 bases: TGTGCCAGCAGTTCCCCTGACAGGGACGAGCAGTACTTC.

The chain couples TRBV6-5 to TRBJ2-7; 7 nucleotides line up with TRBD1. The CDR3 spans 14 residues. The V gene end was trimmed by 5 bases and the J gene end by 3 bases; junction bases not matched to a gene: 7. Germline V lookup: CDR1 MNHEY, CDR2 SVGAGI. The CDR3 DNA is TGTGCCAGCAGTCTCGACAGGGAAAGCTACGAGCAGTACTTC. Translated: CASSLDRESYEQYF.

The genes are TRBV7-3 and TRBJ2-7, with 8 bases aligning to TRBD2. The germline gives CDR1 SGHTA, CDR2 FQGTGA. This CDR3 is 12 amino acids long. V lost 10 bases to trimming and J lost 2 bases; unmatched junction nucleotides: 4. CDR3 DNA: TGTGCCAACGCGGGGGGCGCCTACGAGCAGTACTTC. It codes for CANAGGAYEQYF.

The chain is built from TRBV18 and TRBJ2-7; 8 bases are a match to TRBD1. The CDR3 contains 14 residues. Germline CDR1 reads KGHSH; CDR2 reads LQKENI. Trimming removed 3 bases from V and 2 bases from J; junction bases left unmatched: 3. CDR3: CASSPSGGTYEQYF. CDR3 DNA: TGTGCCAGCTCACCCTCAGGGGGCACCTACGAGCAGTACTTC.

V gene TRBV7-2 combines with J gene TRBJ2-2, with unresolved D. The CDR3 runs 12 residues. Germline V gene data show CDR1 as SGHTA and CDR2 as FQGNSA. The V end lost 3 bases, the J end lost 5 bases, and 4 bases lay between the germline ends. The CDR3 loop reads CASSFPTGELFF. CDR3 nucleotide sequence: TGTGCCAGCAGCTTCCCGACCGGGGAGCTGTTTTTT.

The rearrangement uses TRBV2 and TRBJ1-2, with a possible D match to TRBD1 (6 bases). From germline, CDR1 is SNHLY and CDR2 FYNNEI. The germline V and J ends were trimmed by 3 bases and 4 bases, with 9 bases remaining between them. The CDR3 spans 13 residues. As DNA, the CDR3 is TGTGCCAGCAGTGATCAGGGGAGCTATGGCTACACCTTC. Amino acids: CASSDQGSYGYTF.

This chain connects TRBV19 to TRBJ2-3; a weak D match, TRBD1 (5 bases). Germline values: CDR1 LNHDA, CDR2 SQIVND (reference sequence). This CDR3 region has 12 residues. Trimming removed 7 bases at V and 1 base at J, with 6 bases between. The DNA of the CDR3 is TGTGCCAGTAAGACAGGCACAGATACGCAGTATTTT. It yields the protein CASKTGTDTQYF.

The J gene is TRBJ2-3, the V gene TRBV13; D possibly corresponds to TRBD2 (5 bases). The CDR3 loop spans 14 amino acids. V dropped 3 bases and J dropped 4 bases, with 11 bases sitting between them. Germline assignment: CDR1 PRHDT and CDR2 FYEKMQ (reference sequence). This chain's CDR3 is CASSFQREADTQYF. The CDR3 nucleotides are TGTGCCAGCAGCTTTCAGAGGGAAGCAGATACGCAGTATTTT. Full variable domain (remainder filled in from reference TRBV13 and TRBJ2-3): AAGVIQSPRHLIKEKRETATLKCYPIPRHDTVYWYQQGPGQDPQFLISFYEKMQSDKGSIPDRFSAQQFSDYHSELNMSSLELGDSALYFCASSFQREADTQYFGPGTRLTVL.

This chain links TRBV27 with TRBJ1-4; D uncertain. This CDR3 contains 13 residues. CDR1 MNHEY and CDR2 SMNVEV come from the germline V gene (reference sequence). With 6 bases removed from V and 7 bases from J, the gap between germline ends came to 12 bases. In DNA, the CDR3 is TGTGCCAGCAGGCGGGGTTTCGGTGAAAAACTGTTTTTT. Its translation: CASRRGFGEKLFF.

The chain joins TRBV4-1 to TRBJ1-2; maybe TRBD1 (6 bases). Germline CDR1 MGHRA, CDR2 YSYEKL. The CDR3 covers 15 residues. Trimming cost V 3 bases and J 4 bases, with 15 bases left between them. CDR3 in amino acids: CASSQGAGEFYGYTF. In nucleotides, the CDR3 is TGCGCCAGCAGCCAGGGGGCAGGGGAATTCTATGGCTACACCTTC.

V usage is TRBV6-5 and J usage is TRBJ2-1; TRBD1 might be the D (5 bases). The V gene's germline CDR1 is MNHEY and CDR2 SVGAGI. The CDR3 totals 15 residues. The V end was cut by 0 bases, the J end by 4 bases, with 10 bases between. The CDR3 coding sequence is TGTGCCAGCAGTTACTCCCGTCAGGGTTACAATGAGCAGTTCTTC. Translation gives CASSYSRQGYNEQFF.

The chain couples TRBV30 to TRBJ1-1; D perhaps matches TRBD1 (5 bases). Deletions cut 8 bases from V and 2 bases from J, with 12 bases between. This CDR3 has 12 residues. Germline-derived CDR1 and CDR2 are GTSNPN and SVGIG (reference sequence). This CDR3 is CAGAGSNTEAFF. In DNA form, the CDR3 reads TGTGCCGGGGCGGGGTCTAACACTGAAGCTTTCTTT.

The chain links TRBV6-5 to TRBJ2-5, with D maybe TRBD2 (7 bases). This CDR3 has 15 amino acids. Trimming left V 0 bases short and J 5 bases short, with 13 bases between. Germline assignment: CDR1 MNHEY and CDR2 SVGAGI. Written as DNA, the CDR3 is TGTGCCAGCAGTTACTCGAAAGGGGGAGGGGAGACCCAGTACTTC. This sequence encodes CASSYSKGGGETQYF.

This clone has just one count. The sample has other DNA sequences that encode this CDR3 too. J is TRBJ2-1 and V is TRBV6-6; a weak D match, TRBD2 (5 bases). V was pared by 5 bases and J by 13 bases, with 15 bases between. This CDR3 spans 12 amino acids. Germline V lookup: CDR1 MNHNY, CDR2 SVGAGI (reference sequence). CDR3 sequence: CASSVSSGEQFF. The CDR3 DNA reads TGTGCCAGCAGTGTTAGCAGCGGTGAACAGTTCTTC.

V is TRBV14 and J is TRBJ1-2; D gene uncertain. V shed 1 base and J shed 8 bases, with 14 bases lying between them. The CDR3 sequence is 14 residues long. The V gene's germline CDR1 is SGHDN and CDR2 FVKESK. CDR3 in DNA: TGTGCCAGCAGCCAAGCAACAGATACCCGGGGCTACACCTTC. This encodes CASSQATDTRGYTF.

The chain is built from TRBV6-5 and TRBJ2-2; D may be TRBD2 (5 bases). This CDR3 has 11 residues. Germline-derived CDR1 and CDR2 are MNHEY and SVGAGI. The ends were cut back, 7 bases at V and 7 bases at J, with 7 bases in the middle. The CDR3 coding sequence is TGTGCCAGCACCGGAGGCGGGGAGCTGTTTTTT. Translating it yields CASTGGGELFF.

This clone was detected a few times. The rearrangement uses TRBV5-1 and TRBJ1-4; 7 nucleotides line up with TRBD1. Germline assignment: CDR1 SGHRS and CDR2 YFSETQ. Trimming at V came to 5 bases and at J to 4 bases, leaving 5 bases not matched to a gene. This CDR3 is 14 amino acids long. CDR3 nucleotide sequence: TGCGCCAGCAGTCACACAGGGGTTAATGAAAAACTGTTTTTT. It translates to CASSHTGVNEKLFF.

This sequence joins TRBV7-8 and TRBJ2-3; the match to TRBD2 covers 13 bases. There are 16 residues in the CDR3. J gave up 2 bases and V 5 bases, and 4 bases lay outside the gene matches. Germline values: CDR1 SGHVS, CDR2 FQNEAQ. This chain's CDR3 is CASSQGLAGDTDTQYF. The CDR3 region has the DNA TGTGCCAGCAGCCAAGGACTAGCGGGGGACACAGATACGCAGTATTTT. The full variable domain, its missing parts supplied by reference TRBV7-8 and TRBJ2-3, is GAGVSQSPRYKVAKRGQDVALRCDPISGHVSLFWYQQALGQGPEFLTYFQNEAQLDKSGLPSDRFFAERPEGSVSTLKIQRTQQEDSAVYLCASSQGLAGDTDTQYFGPGTRLTVL.

The chain joins TRBV11-3 to TRBJ2-7, with D uncertain. The CDR3 has 13 residues. Trimming removed 3 bases at V and 3 bases at J, with 9 bases between. Germline CDR1 SGHNT, CDR2 YENEEA. The CDR3 protein is CASSLRGDYEQYF. CDR3 bases: TGTGCCAGCAGCTTGCGCGGAGACTACGAGCAGTACTTC.